Each of the 18 T cell receptor beta chains below was sequenced from the same sample in a study of vaccination and CD4 T cells after COVID-19. Their recognized antigens are unknown. The Oncomine TCR Beta short-read assay was applied to DNA of cultured CD4+ T cells. TCRdb passed the PCR reads through MiXCR, listing each CDR3 protein once. The table lists 18,000 or so distinct CDR3 sequences, over 40% of them singletons, with around 9.5% in the top ten. Specified treatment: roughly ten-day PBMC culture with coronavirus spike peptide pools or control peptides (ViraFEST assay). Specimen: CD4+ T cells from blood, cultured in vitro. These receptors came from a human donor who had recovered from COVID-19.

The V call is TRBV7-6, the J call TRBJ2-5, with D perhaps TRBD1 (6 bases). The CDR3 loop spans 14 amino acids. CDR1 and CDR2 from the germline V gene are SGHVS and FNYEAQ. V lost 1 base to trimming and J lost 6 bases, with 12 bases between them. CDR3 DNA sequence: TGTGCCAGCAGCTTAGTTTACAGGGATCAGACCCAGTACTTC. Its translation: CASSLVYRDQTQYF. The whole variable domain, filled in from reference TRBV7-6 and TRBJ2-5, reads GAGVSQSPRYKVTKRGQDVALRCDPISGHVSLYWYRQALGQGPEFLTYFNYEAQQDKSGLPNDRFSAERPEGSISTLTIQRTEQRDSAMYRCASSLVYRDQTQYFGPGTRLLVL.

V and J are TRBV6-1 and TRBJ2-3; D gene unclear. The CDR3 has 13 residues. Germline loops: CDR1 MNHNS, CDR2 SASEGT. Trimming pared 5 bases from V and 4 bases from J, leaving 10 bases between. CDR3 sequence (DNA): TGTGCCAGCAGTCCATATCAGTCAGATACGCAGTATTTT. This codes for CASSPYQSDTQYF.

This clonotype has more than one count but fewer than ten. This chain uses TRBV20-1 with TRBJ2-1, with 11 positions matching TRBD2. The CDR3 loop spans 16 amino acids. Germline V gives CDR1 DFQATT, CDR2 SNEGSKA (reference sequence). Trimming took 1 base from V and 3 from J; bases not matched to a gene: 5. CDR3 bases: TGCAGTGCTAGAGGGGTAGCGGGGGGGATCTACAATGAGCAGTTCTTC. Translating it yields CSARGVAGGIYNEQFF.

The DNA for the CDR3 is TGCGCCAGCAGCTCCCCAACTAGCGCCGTGGACACCGGGGAGCTGTTTTTT. Its translation: CASSSPTSAVDTGELFF. The genes are TRBV5-1 and TRBJ2-2; the match to TRBD2 covers 7 bases. Germline CDR1 SGHRS, CDR2 YFSETQ. This CDR3 contains 17 residues. The V gene end was trimmed by 3 bases and the J gene end by 3 bases; junction bases not matched to a gene: 11.

This clonotype was seen more than once but under ten times. The rearrangement joins TRBV2 to TRBJ1-1, with a possible D match to TRBD1 (6 bases). CDR1 is SNHLY, CDR2 FYNNEI, per germline. Trimming stripped 7 bases from V and 8 bases from J, with 20 bases between. This CDR3 contains 14 residues. The CDR3 here is CASTTLGGLGEAFF. In nucleotides, the CDR3 is TGTGCCAGCACGACCCTGGGGGGGCTAGGCGAAGCTTTCTTT. Supplemented by reference TRBV2 and TRBJ1-1, the full variable domain reads EPEVTQTPSHQVTQMGQEVILRCVPISNHLYFYWYRQILGQKVEFLVSFYNNEISEKSEIFDDQFSVERPDGSNFTLKIRSTKLEDSAMYFCASTTLGGLGEAFFGQGTRLTVV.

A few counts support this clonotype. The chain couples TRBV11-1 to TRBJ2-7, with D perhaps matching TRBD1 or TRBD2 (5 bases each). The CDR3 spans 15 residues. Per germline, CDR1 SGHAT and CDR2 FQDESV (reference sequence). Trimming took 5 bases from V and 3 from J, leaving 17 bases between them. CDR3 in amino acids: CASSPRGPRFYEQYF. The DNA of the CDR3 is TGTGCCAGCAGCCCGAGGGGACCTCGATTCTACGAGCAGTACTTC.

The V and J genes are TRBV28 and TRBJ1-2; 8 nucleotides align to TRBD1. The V and J ends lost 4 bases and 3 bases, in that order; junction bases with no gene match: 4. Germline V lookup: CDR1 MDHEN, CDR2 SYDVKM. The CDR3 loop spans 14 amino acids. In DNA form, the CDR3 reads TGTGCCAGCAGTTCAGGGGGCGTAGACTATGGCTACACCTTC. Encoded protein: CASSSGGVDYGYTF.

This clonotype appeared a single time. CDR3 sequence (DNA): TGTGCCAGCAGCTTAGCCTCCCTAGCCAGTGGAGATACGCAGTATTTT. This gives the protein CASSLASLASGDTQYF. This chain joins TRBV7-2 and TRBJ2-3; a possible D gene is TRBD2 (5 bases). Germline loops: CDR1 SGHTA, CDR2 FQGNSA. The ends were cut back, 0 bases at V and 5 bases at J, with 15 bases in the middle. The CDR3 totals 16 residues.

The chain links TRBV28 to TRBJ1-3; D call uncertain. V was cut by 2 bases and J by 1 base, with 6 bases left in between. The CDR3 is 14 residues long. Germline V gene data show CDR1 as MDHEN and CDR2 as SYDVKM. CDR3 nucleotides: TGTGCCAGCAGTTTAGGAGGATCTGGAAACACCATATATTTT. This encodes CASSLGGSGNTIYF.

This sequence joins TRBV12-3 or TRBV12-4 and TRBJ2-1; D may correspond to TRBD1 or TRBD2 (6 bases each). V was trimmed by 6 bases and J by 4 bases, leaving 16 bases between them. This CDR3 spans 15 amino acids. CDR3 sequence (DNA): TGTGCCAGCAGCTCGCTCCGGGGGCAATACAATGAGCAGTTCTTC. It specifies CASSSLRGQYNEQFF.

This clonotype has only a few counts. This chain connects TRBV6-1 to TRBJ2-5; a weak D match, TRBD2 (7 bases). The ends were cut back, 5 bases at V and 1 base at J, with 17 bases in the middle. Germline V CDR1 and CDR2: MNHNS, SASEGT. CDR3 length equals 16 residues. The CDR3 spells CASSISWRGRQETQYF. CDR3 bases: TGTGCCAGCAGTATTAGCTGGCGGGGGCGCCAAGAGACCCAGTACTTC.

The V and J genes are TRBV2 and TRBJ2-7, with 12 bases matching TRBD1. V shed 6 bases, J shed 6 bases, and the junction held 9 bases outside the gene matches. CDR3 length equals 15 residues. CDR1 is SNHLY, CDR2 FYNNEI, per germline. The CDR3 loop reads CASRGDRGRIGEQYF. CDR3 nucleotide sequence: TGTGCCAGCAGAGGGGACAGGGGGCGCATCGGCGAGCAGTACTTC.

This clonotype was picked up one time. The chain is built from TRBV27 and TRBJ2-1; possibly TRBD1 for D (6 bases). TRBJ2-7 matches the DNA end more closely, so the J call is doubtful. Germline CDR1 MNHEY, CDR2 SMNVEV (reference sequence). This CDR3 contains 18 residues. CDR3 bases: TGTGCCAGCAGTCCCACCGGGACAACACTAGGCAAAGTTTACGAGCAGTACTTC. Its protein product is CASSPTGTTLGKVYEQYF.

The chain uses TRBV19 and TRBJ2-3; unclear D gene. Trimming cost V 3 bases and J 4 bases, with 8 bases left between them. CDR1 LNHDA and CDR2 SQIVND come from the germline V gene (reference sequence). This CDR3 comprises 13 residues. The CDR3 is CASSMARSDTQYF. Written as DNA, the CDR3 is TGTGCCAGTAGTATGGCCCGGTCAGATACGCAGTATTTT.

J is TRBJ2-7 and V is TRBV3-1; no reliable D call. Germline lookup yields CDR1 LGHDT and CDR2 YNNKEL (reference sequence). Trimming removed 1 base at V and 3 bases at J, with 10 bases between. The CDR3 has 14 residues. The CDR3 loop reads CASSQGTASYEQYF. DNA for the CDR3: TGTGCCAGCAGCCAAGGGACGGCGAGCTACGAGCAGTACTTC.

This clonotype was seen a single time. V gene TRBV2 combines with J gene TRBJ1-3; 8 bases line up with TRBD1. The germline V gene has CDR1 SNHLY and CDR2 FYNNEI. The CDR3 consists of 15 residues. Losses at the gene ends were 4 bases for V and 1 base for J; bases not matched to a gene: 3. The CDR3 DNA is TGTGCCAGCAGTGGGCAGGGGGCGTCTGGAAACACCATATATTTT. This codes for CASSGQGASGNTIYF.

V usage is TRBV7-6 and J usage is TRBJ1-6, with 8 bases fitting TRBD1. The V gene's germline CDR1 is SGHVS and CDR2 FNYEAQ. The length of the CDR3 is 19 residues. V shed 1 base and J 0 bases; nucleotides not matched to a gene: 8. This chain's CDR3 is CASSLVSHRGSSYNSPLHF. The DNA for the CDR3 is TGTGCCAGCAGCTTAGTTTCACACAGGGGGAGCTCCTATAATTCACCCCTCCACTTT.

V gene TRBV30 combines with J gene TRBJ2-7; 7 bases line up with TRBD2. Germline loops: CDR1 GTSNPN, CDR2 SVGIG (reference sequence). With 0 bases clipped from V and 7 bases from J, the junction kept 3 bases outside the gene matches. The CDR3 covers 12 residues. The CDR3 coding sequence is TGTGCCTGGAGTGTAATGCGGGGGGAGCAGTACTTC. This encodes CAWSVMRGEQYF.